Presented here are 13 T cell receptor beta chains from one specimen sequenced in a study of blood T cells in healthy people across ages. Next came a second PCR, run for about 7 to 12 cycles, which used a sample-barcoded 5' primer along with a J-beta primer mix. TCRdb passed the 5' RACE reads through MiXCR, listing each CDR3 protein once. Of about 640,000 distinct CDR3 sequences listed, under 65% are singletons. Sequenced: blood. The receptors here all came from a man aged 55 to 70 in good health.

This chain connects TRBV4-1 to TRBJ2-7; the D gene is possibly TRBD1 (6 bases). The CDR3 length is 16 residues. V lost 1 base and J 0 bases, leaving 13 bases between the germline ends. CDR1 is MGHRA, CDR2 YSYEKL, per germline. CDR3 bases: TGCGCCAGCAGCCAAGGTAGGGGGACCCACTCCTACGAGCAGTACTTC. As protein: CASSQGRGTHSYEQYF.

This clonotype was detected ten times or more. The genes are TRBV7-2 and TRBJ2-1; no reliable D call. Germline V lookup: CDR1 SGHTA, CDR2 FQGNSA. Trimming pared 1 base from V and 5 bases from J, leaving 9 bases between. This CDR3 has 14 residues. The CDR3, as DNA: TGTGCCAGCAGCTTAGAAACTATCAACAATGAGCAGTTCTTC. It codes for CASSLETINNEQFF. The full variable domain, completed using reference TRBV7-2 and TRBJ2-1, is GAGVSQSPSNKVTEKGKDVELRCDPISGHTALYWYRQSLGQGLEFLIYFQGNSAPDKSGLPSDRFSAERTGGSVSTLTIQRTQQEDSAVYLCASSLETINNEQFFGPGTRLTVL.

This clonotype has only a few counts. The CDR3 sequence is CASGDLYQETQYF. The CDR3 bases are TGTGCCAGCGGGGACTTGTACCAAGAGACCCAGTACTTC. The gene calls are TRBV2 and TRBJ2-5, with D perhaps matching TRBD2 (6 bases). This CDR3 is 13 amino acids long. Germline V gene sequence: CDR1 SNHLY, CDR2 FYNNEI. V gave up 8 bases and J gave up 0 bases, with 10 bases separating them. Full variable domain (remainder filled in from reference TRBV2 and TRBJ2-5): EPEVTQTPSHQVTQMGQEVILRCVPISNHLYFYWYRQILGQKVEFLVSFYNNEISEKSEIFDDQFSVERPDGSNFTLKIRSTKLEDSAMYFCASGDLYQETQYFGPGTRLLVL.

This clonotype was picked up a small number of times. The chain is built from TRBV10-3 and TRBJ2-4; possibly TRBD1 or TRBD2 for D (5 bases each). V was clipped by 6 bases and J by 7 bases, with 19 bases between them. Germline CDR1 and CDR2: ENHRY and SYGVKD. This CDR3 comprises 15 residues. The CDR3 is CAISEGRVGPNIQYF. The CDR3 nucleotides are TGTGCCATCAGCGAGGGGAGAGTCGGACCTAACATTCAGTACTTC.

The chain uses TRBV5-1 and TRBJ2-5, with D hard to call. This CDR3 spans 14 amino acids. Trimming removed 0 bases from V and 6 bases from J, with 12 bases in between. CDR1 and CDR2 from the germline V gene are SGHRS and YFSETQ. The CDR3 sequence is CASSLALGQKTQYF. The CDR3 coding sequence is TGCGCCAGCAGCTTGGCCCTAGGGCAGAAGACCCAGTACTTC.

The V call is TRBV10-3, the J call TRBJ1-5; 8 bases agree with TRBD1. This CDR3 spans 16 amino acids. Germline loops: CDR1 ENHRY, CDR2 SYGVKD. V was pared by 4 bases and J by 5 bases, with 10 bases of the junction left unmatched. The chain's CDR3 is CAISALQGEGDQPQHF. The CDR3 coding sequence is TGTGCCATCAGTGCCCTACAGGGGGAAGGAGATCAGCCCCAGCATTTT.

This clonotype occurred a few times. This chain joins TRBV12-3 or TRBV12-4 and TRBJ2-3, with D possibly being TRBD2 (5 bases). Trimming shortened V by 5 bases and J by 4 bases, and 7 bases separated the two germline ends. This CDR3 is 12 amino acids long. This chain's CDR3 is CASSRGSDTQYF. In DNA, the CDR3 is TGTGCCAGCAGTCGGGGTTCAGATACGCAGTATTTT.

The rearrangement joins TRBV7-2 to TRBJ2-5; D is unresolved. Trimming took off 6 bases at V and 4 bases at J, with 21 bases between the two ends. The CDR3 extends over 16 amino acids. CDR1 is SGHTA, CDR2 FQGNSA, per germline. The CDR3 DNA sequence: TGTGCCAGCAGTTCCCGGGCGGCGGCGTCCACAGAGACCCAGTACTTC. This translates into CASSSRAAASTETQYF.

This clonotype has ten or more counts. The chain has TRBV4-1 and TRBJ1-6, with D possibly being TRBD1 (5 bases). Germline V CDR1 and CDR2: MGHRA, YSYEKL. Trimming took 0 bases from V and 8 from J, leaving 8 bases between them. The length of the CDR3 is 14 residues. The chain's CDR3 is CASSQDAGYSPLHF. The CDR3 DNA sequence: TGCGCCAGCAGCCAAGATGCAGGGTATTCACCCCTCCACTTT.

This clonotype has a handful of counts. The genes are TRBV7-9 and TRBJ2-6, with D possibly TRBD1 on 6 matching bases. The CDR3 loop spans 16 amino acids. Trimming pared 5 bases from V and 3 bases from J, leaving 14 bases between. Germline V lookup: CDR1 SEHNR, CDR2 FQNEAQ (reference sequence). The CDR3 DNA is TGTGCCAGCAGCACGCCACAGGGTGGTGGGGCCAACGTCCTGACTTTC. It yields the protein CASSTPQGGGANVLTF.

The CDR3 sequence is CASSVGGEGLASTDTQYF. The CDR3 DNA reads as TGTGCCAGCAGCGTAGGTGGAGAGGGCCTAGCTAGCACAGATACGCAGTATTTT. The rearrangement joins TRBV9 to TRBJ2-3; perhaps TRBD2 as D (5 bases). Germline CDR1 SGDLS, CDR2 YYNGEE. The CDR3 runs 18 residues. V was shortened by 0 bases and J by 0 bases, with 17 bases between the two germline ends.

The CDR3 region has the DNA TGTGCCAGCAGTTTCGACTGGGGGGGGAGGATTGAGGAGCAGTACTTC. Encoded protein: CASSFDWGGRIEEQYF. The chain links TRBV12-3 or TRBV12-4 to TRBJ2-5; 7 bases match TRBD2. The V and J ends lost 3 bases and 11 bases, in that order; junction bases with no gene match: 18. This CDR3 spans 16 amino acids.

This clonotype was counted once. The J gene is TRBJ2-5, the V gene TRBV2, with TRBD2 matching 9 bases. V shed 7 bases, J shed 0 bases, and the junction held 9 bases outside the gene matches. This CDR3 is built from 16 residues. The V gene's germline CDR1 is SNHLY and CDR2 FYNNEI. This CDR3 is CASMKTSGVYQETQYF. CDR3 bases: TGTGCCAGCATGAAGACTAGCGGAGTGTACCAAGAGACCCAGTACTTC.